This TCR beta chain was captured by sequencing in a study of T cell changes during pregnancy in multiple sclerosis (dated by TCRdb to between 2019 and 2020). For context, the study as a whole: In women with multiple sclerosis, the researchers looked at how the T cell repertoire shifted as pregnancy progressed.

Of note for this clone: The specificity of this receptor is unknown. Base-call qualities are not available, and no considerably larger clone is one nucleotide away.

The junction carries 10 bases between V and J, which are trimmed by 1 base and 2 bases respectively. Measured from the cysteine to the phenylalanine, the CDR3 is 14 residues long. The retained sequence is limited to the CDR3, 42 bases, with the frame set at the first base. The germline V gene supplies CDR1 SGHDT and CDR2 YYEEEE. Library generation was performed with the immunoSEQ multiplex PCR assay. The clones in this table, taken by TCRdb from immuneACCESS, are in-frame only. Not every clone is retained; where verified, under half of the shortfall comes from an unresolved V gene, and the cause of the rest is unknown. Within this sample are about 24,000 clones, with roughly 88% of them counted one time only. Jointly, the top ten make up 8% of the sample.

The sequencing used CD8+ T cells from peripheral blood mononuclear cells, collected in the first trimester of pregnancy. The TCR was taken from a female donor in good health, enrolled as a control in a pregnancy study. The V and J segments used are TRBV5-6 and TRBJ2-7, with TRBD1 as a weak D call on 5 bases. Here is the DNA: TGTGCCAGCAGCTTGTTAGGGGCAACCTACGAGCAGTACTTC. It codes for CASSLLGATYEQYF.